This entry lists 3 T cell receptor beta chains sequenced from one sample in a study of blood T cell repertoires in COVID-19. Clones were sequenced by immunoSEQ multiplex PCR, and TCRdb holds only the in-frame ones, with some missing. The sample holds 35,000 to 50,000 clones, 70% to 90% seen once. Sequences were obtained from peripheral blood. The origin of the receptors is a man in his sixties with acute or convalescent COVID-19.

This clone was observed a few times. The V gene is TRBV9, the J gene TRBJ1-2, with D possibly being TRBD1 (6 bases). This CDR3 is built from 14 residues. V was shortened by 4 bases and J by 2 bases, with 12 bases between the two germline ends. Germline V gives CDR1 SGDLS, CDR2 YYNGEE. CDR3 DNA sequence: TGTGCCAGCAGCCCGTGGGACACAAACTATGGCTACACCTTC. The encoded protein is CASSPWDTNYGYTF.

The V gene is TRBV12-3 or TRBV12-4, the J gene TRBJ1-1, with 7 bases aligning to TRBD1. The CDR3 is 12 amino acids. The junction had 2 bases not matched to a gene; V was cut back by 5 bases and J by 5 bases. The DNA of the CDR3 is TGTGCCAGCAGTGACAGGGTTACTGAAGCTTTCTTT. It translates to CASSDRVTEAFF.

This rearrangement joins TRBV6-2 or TRBV6-3 to TRBJ2-5; 10 bases match TRBD2. Germline V gene lookup returns CDR1 MNHEY and CDR2 SVGEGT. This CDR3 comprises 18 residues. V lost 2 bases and J lost 2; bases outside the gene matches: 11. The CDR3 protein is CASSYSLAGALPQETQYF. CDR3 sequence (DNA): TGTGCCAGCAGTTACAGTCTAGCGGGGGCCTTACCTCAAGAGACCCAGTACTTC.